These 24 T cell receptor beta chains share one sample of origin, sequenced in a study of blood T cell repertoires in COVID-19. The repertoire was sequenced with immunoSEQ multiplex PCR; TCRdb's copy has only in-frame clones and lacks some. Among 150,000 to 200,000 clones, approximately 85% were seen once, and the ten largest hold over 2.5%. Sample: peripheral blood. The receptors were sampled from a man in his fifties or sixties with acute or convalescent COVID-19.

The chain uses TRBV10-3 and TRBJ2-7, with 9 bases identical to TRBD1. The CDR3 runs to 14 residues. Germline V gene data show CDR1 as ENHRY and CDR2 as SYGVKD. Unmatched junction bases numbered 11, after V lost 7 bases and J lost 7 bases. CDR3 sequence: CAITERDRVGEQYF. Here the CDR3 DNA reads TGTGCCATCACCGAACGGGACAGGGTGGGGGAGCAGTACTTC.

The chain employs TRBV9 and TRBJ2-7, with 12 bases lining up with TRBD2. Germline V gives CDR1 SGDLS, CDR2 YYNGEE. V trimming: 6 bases; J trimming: 5 bases; junction bases outside the gene matches: 15. The CDR3 covers 17 residues. This CDR3 is CASNNRASGRASDEQYF. The CDR3 region has the DNA TGTGCCAGCAACAATCGGGCTAGCGGGAGGGCCTCGGACGAGCAGTACTTC.

V gene TRBV19 combines with J gene TRBJ2-1; TRBD2 matches 13 bases. J lost 13 bases, V lost 9 bases, and 12 bases had no gene match. This CDR3 has 14 residues. CDR1 is LNHDA, CDR2 SQIVND, per germline (reference sequence). CDR3 DNA sequence: TGTGCCAGAGCCGGGACTAGCGGGACCCCTGCCCAGTTCTTC. Amino acid sequence: CARAGTSGTPAQFF.

The chain is built from TRBV28 and TRBJ2-3; the match to TRBD2 covers 10 bases. CDR1 MDHEN and CDR2 SYDVKM come from the germline V gene. The CDR3 contains 17 residues. V shed 6 bases and J 1 base; nucleotides not matched to a gene: 10. CDR3 sequence (DNA): TGTGCCAGCAGCCCTATAGCGGGAGGCCCGGGCACAGATACGCAGTATTTT. Amino acid sequence: CASSPIAGGPGTDTQYF.

The V gene is TRBV6-5, the J gene TRBJ1-1, with no clear D. Germline-derived CDR1 and CDR2 are MNHEY and SVGAGI. Trimming shortened V by 10 bases and J by 4 bases, and 13 bases separated the two germline ends. The CDR3 length is 12 residues. The CDR3 bases are TGTGCCACATCACGGGGAGCCACTGAAGCTTTCTTT. Its protein product is CATSRGATEAFF.

The chain has TRBV28 and TRBJ2-2, with D maybe TRBD2 (6 bases). The CDR3 spans 16 residues. Germline lookup yields CDR1 MDHEN and CDR2 SYDVKM. V lost 3 bases, J lost 6 bases, and 17 bases lay in between. CDR3 nucleotides: TGTGCCAGCAGTTTTCTGAGACTAGGTTCTTCCGGGGAGCTGTTTTTT. As protein: CASSFLRLGSSGELFF. The full variable domain, completed using reference TRBV28 and TRBJ2-2, is DVKVTQSSRYLVKRTGEKVFLECVQDMDHENMFWYRQDPGLGLRLIYFSYDVKMKEKGDIPEGYSVSREKKERFSLILESASTNQTSMYLCASSFLRLGSSGELFFGEGSRLTVL.

V usage is TRBV9 and J usage is TRBJ2-5, with 8 positions matching TRBD1. Germline V gene lookup returns CDR1 SGDLS and CDR2 YYNGEE. CDR3 length: 15 amino acids. J was trimmed by 4 bases and V by 0 bases; bases with no gene match: 5. The CDR3 region is CASSVGAQGAETQYF. CDR3 nucleotide sequence: TGTGCCAGCAGCGTAGGCGCGCAGGGGGCAGAGACCCAGTACTTC.

This CDR3 is CASSRTLGQLAKNIQYF. The CDR3 nucleotides are TGCGCCAGCAGCCGAACCTTGGGACAGCTAGCCAAAAACATTCAGTACTTC. The J gene is TRBJ2-4, the V gene TRBV4-1, with 7 positions matching TRBD1. The CDR3 runs to 17 residues. Trimming removed 4 bases from V and 0 bases from J; junction bases left unmatched: 9. In germline, CDR1 is MGHRA, CDR2 YSYEKL.

The genes are TRBV5-1 and TRBJ2-5; D is unresolved. V was clipped by 7 bases and J by 4 bases, with 8 bases between them. The germline V gene has CDR1 SGHRS and CDR2 YFSETQ. This CDR3 region has 11 residues. CDR3 in amino acids: CASGPRETQYF. The CDR3 region has the DNA TGCGCCAGCGGGCCCCGAGAGACCCAGTACTTC. The full variable domain, its missing parts supplied by reference TRBV5-1 and TRBJ2-5, is KAGVTQTPRYLIKTRGQQVTLSCSPISGHRSVSWYQQTPGQGLQFLFEYFSETQRNKGNFPGRFSGRQFSNSRSEMNVSTLELGDSALYLCASGPRETQYFGPGTRLLVL.

V and J are TRBV1 and TRBJ1-5. TRBV1 counts as a pseudogene. This CDR3 spans 14 amino acids. CDR3 sequence reads: CTSRHGLDNQPQHF. In DNA form, the CDR3 reads TGCACCAGCAGACACGGACTGGACAATCAGCCCCAGCATTTT.

V and J are TRBV6-2 or TRBV6-3 and TRBJ2-7; D possibly corresponds to TRBD1 (5 bases). This CDR3 is 13 amino acids long. Germline CDR1 and CDR2: MNHEY and SVGEGT. V lost 4 bases, J lost 2 bases, and 9 bases lay in between. The CDR3 here is CASSWGSAYEQYF. The CDR3 DNA is TGTGCCAGCAGTTGGGGCAGTGCCTACGAGCAGTACTTC.

V is TRBV6-5 and J is TRBJ2-7, with TRBD1 identical over 7 bases. The CDR3 spans 15 residues. From germline, CDR1 is MNHEY and CDR2 SVGAGI. With 4 bases clipped from V and 3 bases from J, the junction kept 9 bases outside the gene matches. The DNA for the CDR3 is TGTGCCAGCAGTTCCAGGGACAGAGGCCTCTACGAGCAGTACTTC. Protein: CASSSRDRGLYEQYF.

To note about this clone: Here the CDR3 omits its conserved ending phenylalanine or tryptophan, so a read error is the likely source. The DNA is omitted, as the CDR3 cannot be located on it reliably, and the CDR3 follows TCRdb's listing. V usage is TRBV23-1 and J usage is TRBJ2-7; the table's D call, TRBD1, was not checked against the DNA. TRBV23-1 is treated as an ORF (open reading frame) with a function not yet certain. From its first to its last residue, the CDR3 has 12 amino acids. The CDR3: CASSQSLRTGSI.

CDR3: CASSLVVDSIIRYEQFF. The CDR3 DNA follows: TGTGCCAGCAGCTTAGTCGTAGACAGTATTATCAGGTATGAGCAGTTCTTC. The chain combines TRBV7-2 with TRBJ2-1; weak D call: TRBD1 (5 bases). The CDR3 contains 17 residues. The germline V gene encodes CDR1 SGHTA and CDR2 FQGNSA. The V end lost 1 base, the J end lost 8 bases, and 21 bases lay between the germline ends.

This rearrangement joins TRBV28 to TRBJ1-1; D remains unclear. From germline, CDR1 is MDHEN and CDR2 SYDVKM. The V gene lost 6 bases and the J gene lost 7 bases, with 6 bases spanning the gap. There are 10 residues in the CDR3. The CDR3 nucleotides are TGTGCCAGCAGGGAGTTTGAAGCTTTCTTT. Translating it yields CASREFEAFF.

This clone was seen only once. CDR3 amino acids: CASSVRDRVGYTF. DNA of the CDR3: TGTGCCAGCAGTGTTCGGGACAGGGTTGGCTACACCTTC. V is TRBV25-1 and J is TRBJ1-2, with TRBD1 matching over 9 bases. The CDR3 sequence is 13 residues long. Looked up from germline, CDR1 is MGHDK and CDR2 is SYGVNS. The V and J ends lost 4 bases and 7 bases, in that order; junction bases with no gene match: 4.

This clone has only a few counts. The J gene is TRBJ1-3, the V gene TRBV6-5; the D is unclear. Germline V gene lookup returns CDR1 MNHEY and CDR2 SVGAGI. CDR3 length equals 13 residues. V lost 8 bases to trimming and J lost 0 bases, with 8 bases between them. The CDR3 nucleotides are TGTGCCAGCGGCCTTCACTCTGGAAACACCATATATTTT. Translated, it gives CASGLHSGNTIYF.

The chain has TRBV10-3 and TRBJ1-1; tentatively, D is TRBD1 (6 bases). Germline values: CDR1 ENHRY, CDR2 SYGVKD. The CDR3 contains 11 residues. The CDR3 spells CPKGGDTEAFF. CDR3 DNA: TGTCCCAAAGGGGGGGACACTGAAGCTTTCTTT.

The chain combines TRBV6-5 with TRBJ1-3; D is perhaps TRBD1 (6 bases). CDR3 length equals 14 residues. The germline V gene encodes CDR1 MNHEY and CDR2 SVGAGI. V was cut by 8 bases and J by 3 bases, with 14 bases left in between. In nucleotides, the CDR3 is TGTGCCAGCCGGCAAGGGGGGGGTGGAAACACCATATATTTT. Protein: CASRQGGGGNTIYF.

The V gene is TRBV27, the J gene TRBJ2-1; 8 bases are shared with TRBD1. This CDR3 is 17 amino acids long. From germline, CDR1 is MNHEY and CDR2 SMNVEV (reference sequence). The J segment lost 4 bases and the V segment lost 5 bases, leaving 13 bases of the junction unmatched. CDR3: CASSDRDRPVFYNEQFF. CDR3 DNA: TGTGCCAGCAGTGATCGGGACAGGCCTGTTTTTTACAATGAGCAGTTCTTC.

The genes are TRBV9 and TRBJ1-3, with 10 bases aligning to TRBD1. The length of the CDR3 is 16 residues. CDR1 is SGDLS, CDR2 YYNGEE, per germline. V was clipped by 3 bases and J by 1 base; unmatched bases: 4. The CDR3 sequence: CASSGGQGGSGNTIYF. CDR3 in DNA: TGTGCCAGCAGCGGTGGACAGGGGGGATCTGGAAACACCATATATTTT.

This chain uses TRBV21-1 with TRBJ2-7; TRBD2 reflects the table's D call only, with no check against the DNA. TRBV21-1 is shown as a pseudogene. The CDR3 contains 15 residues. CDR3 sequence (DNA): TGTGCCAGCAGCCCGTTGACGCTAGCGGTCTACGAGCAGTACTTC. Amino acids: CASSPLTLAVYEQYF.

The chain uses TRBV6-5 and TRBJ1-1; D is perhaps TRBD1 (5 bases). Germline lookup yields CDR1 MNHEY and CDR2 SVGAGI. The V end lost 6 bases, the J end lost 0 bases, and 11 bases lay between the germline ends. The CDR3 has 14 amino acids. CDR3 amino acids: CASSFGGMNTEAFF. Written as DNA, the CDR3 is TGTGCCAGCAGCTTTGGGGGGATGAACACTGAAGCTTTCTTT.

This sequence joins TRBV5-8 and TRBJ1-6, with D perhaps matching TRBD1 (5 bases). The germline gives CDR1 SGHTS, CDR2 YDEGEE. V lost 9 bases to trimming and J lost 7 bases, with 20 bases between them. The CDR3 runs 15 residues. The CDR3 spells CATPREESWNSPLHF. In nucleotides, the CDR3 is TGTGCCACCCCCAGGGAAGAGAGTTGGAATTCACCCCTCCACTTT. The variable domain in full, completed from reference TRBV5-8 and TRBJ1-6, reads EAGVTQSPTHLIKTRGQQATLRCSPISGHTSVYWYQQALGLGLQFLLWYDEGEERNRGNFPPRFSGRQFPNYSSELNVNALELEDSALYLCATPREESWNSPLHFGNGTRLTVT.